A single sample is the source of the 5 T cell receptor beta chains below, sequenced in a study of blood T cell repertoires in COVID-19. The protocol was immunoSEQ multiplex PCR, while the TCRdb copy is restricted to in-frame clones and leaves out a portion. The repertoire consists of 350,000 to 450,000 clones, with 75% to 90% occurring once and the leading ten covering roughly 6.6%. Sequences were obtained from peripheral blood. The receptors derive from a woman between 55 and 75 years old with COVID-19, enrolled during active disease.

The chain combines TRBV6-5 with TRBJ2-7; TRBD1 matches 8 bases. This CDR3 region has 13 residues. V gave up 9 bases and J gave up 4 bases; unmatched junction bases: 8. Germline assignment: CDR1 MNHEY and CDR2 SVGAGI. Here the CDR3 DNA reads TGTGCCAGGGGAGACAGGGGACTTTACGAGCAGTACTTC. It is translated as CARGDRGLYEQYF.

V usage is TRBV7-9 and J usage is TRBJ2-5; D is uncertain. The ends were cut back, 6 bases at V and 1 base at J, with 15 bases in the middle. Germline V gives CDR1 SEHNR, CDR2 FQNEAQ (reference sequence). The CDR3 runs 15 residues. This chain's CDR3 is CASRPLLASQETQYF. CDR3 coding DNA: TGTGCCAGCAGGCCACTGTTAGCCTCCCAAGAGACCCAGTACTTC.

This clone appeared once. This chain joins TRBV19 and TRBJ2-1; 9 bases line up with TRBD2. CDR3 length: 16 residues. CDR1 is LNHDA and CDR2 is SQIVND in the germline V gene (reference sequence). After removal of 0 bases from V and 5 bases from J, the junction contained 5 bases not matched to a gene. The CDR3 coding sequence is TGTGCCAGTAGTATAGATTCTAGCGGGACCAACAATGAGCAGTTCTTC. It translates to CASSIDSSGTNNEQFF.

V and J are TRBV6-5 and TRBJ2-3; tentatively, D is TRBD2 (5 bases). The CDR3 is 13 amino acids. Germline assignment: CDR1 MNHEY and CDR2 SVGAGI. Trimming removed 7 bases from V and 4 bases from J, with 12 bases in between. CDR3 residues: CASKWARADTQYF. The CDR3, as DNA: TGTGCCAGCAAGTGGGCGAGGGCAGATACGCAGTATTTT.

The chain employs TRBV7-9 and TRBJ2-7, with TRBD2 identical over 7 bases. Germline trimming cut 4 bases from V and 2 bases from J; bases unmatched to any gene: 8. CDR1 is SEHNR, CDR2 FQNEAQ, per germline (reference sequence). CDR3 length: 15 amino acids. CDR3 in DNA: TGTGCCAGCAGCTCCCAGGGAGGGGTGGCCTACGAGCAGTACTTC. It codes for CASSSQGGVAYEQYF.